The source of this TCR beta chain is a study of beta chain features in type 1 diabetes. Whole-study context: Investigators examined 107,917,701 sorted cells across all samples.

Via CD45RO/CCR7/CD25/CD127/CD95/CD27, cells of the CD4+ naive, central memory, regulatory and stem cell-like memory subsets were sorted. This clone has only a few counts. Its specificity is not known. Broader study findings: Type 1 diabetes patients had VDJ junctions that carried fewer insertions and more deletions.

All of the isolated RNA was reverse transcribed, so expressed TCRB transcripts were sequenced. Only in-frame clones appear in the TCRdb table, and some are missing; sequencing was by immunoSEQ multiplex PCR. The sample includes over 100,000 clones, 40% seen only once; the top ten take roughly 0.07%. With 2 bases clipped from V and 6 bases from J, the junction kept 8 bases outside the gene matches. Germline V gene sequence: CDR1 SGHTA, CDR2 FQGNSA. This CDR3 is 17 amino acids long. Sequenced sample: stem cell memory CD4+ T cells from blood. This clonotype originated in a woman aged 18-29 years in good health. V and J are TRBV7-2 and TRBJ2-1; 12 positions match TRBD1. The CDR3 protein is CASSLKGQGAFLNEQFF. The CDR3 DNA reads TGTGCCAGCAGCTTAAAGGGACAGGGGGCCTTCCTCAATGAGCAGTTCTTC.